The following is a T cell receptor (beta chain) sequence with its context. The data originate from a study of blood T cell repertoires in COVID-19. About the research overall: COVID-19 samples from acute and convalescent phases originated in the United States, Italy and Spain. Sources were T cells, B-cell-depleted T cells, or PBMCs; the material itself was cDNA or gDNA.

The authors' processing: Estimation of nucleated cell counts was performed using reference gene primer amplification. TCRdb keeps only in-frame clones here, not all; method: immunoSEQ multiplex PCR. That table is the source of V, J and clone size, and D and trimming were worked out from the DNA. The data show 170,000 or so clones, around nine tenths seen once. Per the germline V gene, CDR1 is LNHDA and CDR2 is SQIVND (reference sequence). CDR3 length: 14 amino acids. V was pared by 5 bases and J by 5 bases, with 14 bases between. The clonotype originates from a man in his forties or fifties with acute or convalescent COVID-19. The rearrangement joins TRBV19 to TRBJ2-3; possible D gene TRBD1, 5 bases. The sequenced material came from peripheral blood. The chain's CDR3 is CASSDQGGGDTQYF. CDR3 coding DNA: TGTGCCAGTAGTGACCAGGGTGGTGGAGATACGCAGTATTTT.